This T cell receptor (beta chain) was recorded in a study of T cell changes during pregnancy in multiple sclerosis. Clones were sequenced by immunoSEQ multiplex PCR, and TCRdb holds only the in-frame ones, with some missing. The table shows 75,000 to 100,000 clones, with roughly 92% occurring only once. V gave up 4 bases and J gave up 6 bases, with 8 bases separating them. Germline loops: CDR1 SGHRS, CDR2 YFSETQ. CDR3 length equals 11 residues. This clone has only one observation. The genes are TRBV5-1 and TRBJ2-7; D ambiguous. The source material was peripheral blood, sampled after pregnancy. The sequence was collected from a female donor with multiple sclerosis, enrolled in a pregnancy study. In DNA form, the CDR3 reads TGCGCCAGCAGCGGAGACTTCGAGCAGTACTTC. Translating gives CASSGDFEQYF.